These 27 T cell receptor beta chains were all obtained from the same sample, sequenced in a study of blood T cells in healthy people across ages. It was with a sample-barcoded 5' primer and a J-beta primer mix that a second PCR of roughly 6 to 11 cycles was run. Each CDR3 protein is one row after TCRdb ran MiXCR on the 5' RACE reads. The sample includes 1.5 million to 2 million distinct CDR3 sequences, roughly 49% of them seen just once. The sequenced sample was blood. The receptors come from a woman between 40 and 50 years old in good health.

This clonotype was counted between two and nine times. The CDR3: CASSQGVAYEQYF. The CDR3 DNA sequence: TGCGCCAGCAGTCAGGGCGTCGCCTACGAGCAGTACTTC. V gene TRBV5-1 combines with J gene TRBJ2-7, with D possibly being TRBD1 (5 bases). Germline V gene data show CDR1 as SGHRS and CDR2 as YFSETQ. Trimming took 5 bases from V and 2 from J, leaving 11 bases between them. There are 13 residues in the CDR3.

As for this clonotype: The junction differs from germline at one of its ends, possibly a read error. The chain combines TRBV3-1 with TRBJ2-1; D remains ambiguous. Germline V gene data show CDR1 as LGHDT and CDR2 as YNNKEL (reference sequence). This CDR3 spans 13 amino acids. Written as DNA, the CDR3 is TGTGCCAGCAACCAAGAGCTGGCCGATGAGCAGTTCTTC. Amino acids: CASNQELADEQFF.

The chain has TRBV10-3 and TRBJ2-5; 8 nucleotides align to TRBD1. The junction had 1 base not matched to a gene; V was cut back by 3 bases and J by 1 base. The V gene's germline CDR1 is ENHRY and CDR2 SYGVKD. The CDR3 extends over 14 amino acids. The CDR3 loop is CAISDGQGQETQYF. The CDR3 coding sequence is TGTGCCATCAGTGACGGACAGGGCCAAGAGACCCAGTACTTC.

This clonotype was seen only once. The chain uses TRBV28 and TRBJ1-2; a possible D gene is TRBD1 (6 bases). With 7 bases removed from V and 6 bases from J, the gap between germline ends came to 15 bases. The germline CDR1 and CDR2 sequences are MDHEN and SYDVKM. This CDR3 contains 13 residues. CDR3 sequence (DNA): TGTGCCAGCAACGGGGGCGCAGGGAATGGCTACACCTTC. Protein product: CASNGGAGNGYTF.

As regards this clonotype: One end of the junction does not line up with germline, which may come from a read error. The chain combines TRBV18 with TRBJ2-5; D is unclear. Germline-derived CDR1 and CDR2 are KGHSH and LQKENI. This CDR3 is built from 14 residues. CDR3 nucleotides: TGTGCCAGCCCACCACCGACAATGAGGGAGACCCAGTACTTC. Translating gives CASPPPTMRETQYF.

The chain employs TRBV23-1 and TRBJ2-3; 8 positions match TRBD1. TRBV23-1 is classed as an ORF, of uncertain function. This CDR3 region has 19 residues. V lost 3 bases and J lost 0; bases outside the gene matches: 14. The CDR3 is CASSQTQGAWGLSTDTQYF. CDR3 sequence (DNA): TGCGCCAGCAGTCAGACTCAGGGGGCTTGGGGGTTAAGCACAGATACGCAGTATTTT.

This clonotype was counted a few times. CDR3 in amino acids: CATSRPGLQETQYF. CDR3 nucleotides: TGTGCCACCAGCCGTCCCGGGCTCCAGGAGACCCAGTACTTC. The chain recombines TRBV15 with TRBJ2-5; D not resolved. CDR1 and CDR2 from the germline V gene are LNHNV and YYDKDF (reference sequence). Between the trimmed V and J ends, which lost 5 bases and 5 bases, there was a span of 15 bases. This CDR3 has 14 residues.

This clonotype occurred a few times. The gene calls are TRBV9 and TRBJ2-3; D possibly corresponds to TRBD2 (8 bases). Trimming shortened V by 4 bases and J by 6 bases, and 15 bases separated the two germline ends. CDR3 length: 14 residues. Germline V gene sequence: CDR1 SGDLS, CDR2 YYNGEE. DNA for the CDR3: TGTGCCAGCAGCTGGACGGGAGGGGGCGATACGCAGTATTTT. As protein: CASSWTGGGDTQYF.

Here the CDR3 reads CASSQEWSTDTQYF. The DNA of the CDR3 is TGCGCCAGCAGCCAAGAATGGAGCACAGATACGCAGTATTTT. The chain has TRBV4-3 and TRBJ2-3; the D is unclear. Germline V CDR1 and CDR2: LGHNA, YSLEER. The germline V and J ends were trimmed by 0 bases and 0 bases, with 4 bases remaining between them. The length of the CDR3 is 14 residues.

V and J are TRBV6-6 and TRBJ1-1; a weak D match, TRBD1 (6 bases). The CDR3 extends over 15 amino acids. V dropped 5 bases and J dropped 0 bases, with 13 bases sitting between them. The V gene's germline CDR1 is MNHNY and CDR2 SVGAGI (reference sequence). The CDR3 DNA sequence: TGTGCCAGCAGTAGCCCGGGACACTTGAACACTGAAGCTTTCTTT. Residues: CASSSPGHLNTEAFF.

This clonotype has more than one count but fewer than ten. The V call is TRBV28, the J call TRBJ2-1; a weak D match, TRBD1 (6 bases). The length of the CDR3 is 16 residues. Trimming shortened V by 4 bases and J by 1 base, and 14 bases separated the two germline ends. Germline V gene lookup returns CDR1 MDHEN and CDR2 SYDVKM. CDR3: CASSSPGQISYNEQFF. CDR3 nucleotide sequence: TGTGCCAGCAGTTCACCGGGACAAATTTCCTACAATGAGCAGTTCTTC.

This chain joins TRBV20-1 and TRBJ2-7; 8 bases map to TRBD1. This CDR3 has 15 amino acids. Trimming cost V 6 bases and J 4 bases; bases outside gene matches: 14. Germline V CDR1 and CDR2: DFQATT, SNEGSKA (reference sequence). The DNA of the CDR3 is TGCAGTGCCCCCGACCGGGGACAGGCAGGGTACGAGCAGTACTTC. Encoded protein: CSAPDRGQAGYEQYF.

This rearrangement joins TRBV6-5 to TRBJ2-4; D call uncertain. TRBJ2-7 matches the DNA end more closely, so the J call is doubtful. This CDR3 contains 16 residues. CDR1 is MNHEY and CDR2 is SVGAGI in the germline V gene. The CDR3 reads CASSYSAQTSSDEQYF. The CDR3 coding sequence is TGTGCCAGCAGTTACTCCGCACAGACCTCCTCTGACGAGCAGTACTTC.

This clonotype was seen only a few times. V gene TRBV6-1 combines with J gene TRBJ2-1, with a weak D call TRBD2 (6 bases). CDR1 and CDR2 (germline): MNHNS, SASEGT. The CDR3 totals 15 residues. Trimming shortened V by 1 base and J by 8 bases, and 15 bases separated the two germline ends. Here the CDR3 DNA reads TGTGCCAGCAGTGAAGTTGGGGGGTTCGGGGATGAGCAGTTCTTC. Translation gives CASSEVGGFGDEQFF.

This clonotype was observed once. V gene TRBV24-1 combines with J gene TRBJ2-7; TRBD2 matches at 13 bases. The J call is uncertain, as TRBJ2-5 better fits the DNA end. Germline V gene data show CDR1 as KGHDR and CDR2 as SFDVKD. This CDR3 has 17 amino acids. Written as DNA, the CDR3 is TGTGCCACCAGTGATACACTAGCGGGGGGGACTAAAGAGACCCAGTACTTC. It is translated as CATSDTLAGGTKETQYF.

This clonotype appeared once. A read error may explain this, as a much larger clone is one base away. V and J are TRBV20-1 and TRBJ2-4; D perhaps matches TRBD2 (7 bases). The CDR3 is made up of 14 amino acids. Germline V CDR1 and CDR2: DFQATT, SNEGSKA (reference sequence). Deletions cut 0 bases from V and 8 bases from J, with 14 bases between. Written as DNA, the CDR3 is TGCAGTGCTAGAGATTGGGGGGGGGGCTACATTCAGTACTTC. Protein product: CSARDWGGGYIQYF.

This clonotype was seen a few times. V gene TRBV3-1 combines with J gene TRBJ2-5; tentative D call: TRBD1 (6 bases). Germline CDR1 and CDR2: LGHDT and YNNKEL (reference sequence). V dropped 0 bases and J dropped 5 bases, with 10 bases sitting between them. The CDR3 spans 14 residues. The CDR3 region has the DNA TGTGCCAGCAGCCAAGAGCAGAGGGGGGAGACCCAGTACTTC. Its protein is CASSQEQRGETQYF.

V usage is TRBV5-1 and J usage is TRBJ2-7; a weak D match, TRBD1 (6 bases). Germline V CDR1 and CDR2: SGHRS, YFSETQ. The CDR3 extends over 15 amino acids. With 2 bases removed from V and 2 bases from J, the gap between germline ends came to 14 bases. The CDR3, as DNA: TGCGCCAGCAGCTTACGACAGGCCGGGGCCTACGAGCAGTACTTC. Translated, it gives CASSLRQAGAYEQYF.

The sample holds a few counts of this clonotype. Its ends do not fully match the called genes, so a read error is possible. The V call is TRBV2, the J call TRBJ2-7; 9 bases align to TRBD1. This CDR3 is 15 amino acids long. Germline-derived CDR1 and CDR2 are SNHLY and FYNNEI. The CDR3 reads CASSAGTGLTYEQYF. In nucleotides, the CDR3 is TGTGCTAGCAGCGCCGGGACAGGGCTTACCTACGAGCAGTACTTC.

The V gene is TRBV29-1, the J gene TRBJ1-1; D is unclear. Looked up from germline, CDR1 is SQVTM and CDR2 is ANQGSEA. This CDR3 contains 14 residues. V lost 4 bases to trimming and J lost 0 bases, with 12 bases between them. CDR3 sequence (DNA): TGCAGCGTTGGTTCTGGCGGAATGAACACTGAAGCTTTCTTT. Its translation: CSVGSGGMNTEAFF.

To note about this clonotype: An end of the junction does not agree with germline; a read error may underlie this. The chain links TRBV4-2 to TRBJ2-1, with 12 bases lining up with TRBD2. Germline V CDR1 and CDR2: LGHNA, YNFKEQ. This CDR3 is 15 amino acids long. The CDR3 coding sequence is TGTGCCAGCAACCAAGCTAGCGGGGGGGTTAATGAGCAGTTCTTC. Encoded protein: CASNQASGGVNEQFF.

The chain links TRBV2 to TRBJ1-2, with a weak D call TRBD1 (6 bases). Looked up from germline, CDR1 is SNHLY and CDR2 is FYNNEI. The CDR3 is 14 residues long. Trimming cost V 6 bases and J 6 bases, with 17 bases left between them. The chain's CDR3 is CASSIGGGWNGYTF. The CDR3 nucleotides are TGTGCCAGCAGCATAGGGGGGGGCTGGAATGGCTACACCTTC.

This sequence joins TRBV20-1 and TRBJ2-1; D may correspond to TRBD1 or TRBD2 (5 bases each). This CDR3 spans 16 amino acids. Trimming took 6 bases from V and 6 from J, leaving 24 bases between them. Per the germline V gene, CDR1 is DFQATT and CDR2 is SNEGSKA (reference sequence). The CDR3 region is CSAMLYGATVTNEQFF. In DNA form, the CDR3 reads TGCAGTGCCATGCTCTACGGGGCCACGGTGACCAATGAGCAGTTCTTC.

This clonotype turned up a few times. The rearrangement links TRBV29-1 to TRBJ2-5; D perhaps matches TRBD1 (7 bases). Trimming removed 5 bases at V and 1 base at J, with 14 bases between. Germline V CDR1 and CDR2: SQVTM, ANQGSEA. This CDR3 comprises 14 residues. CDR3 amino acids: CSVQGGWAQETQYF. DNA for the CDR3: TGCAGCGTTCAGGGGGGCTGGGCCCAAGAGACCCAGTACTTC.

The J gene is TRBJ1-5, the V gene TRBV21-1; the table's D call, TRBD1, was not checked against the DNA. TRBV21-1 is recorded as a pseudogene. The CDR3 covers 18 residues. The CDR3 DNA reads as TGTGCCAGCAACAGTTTCCGGGACAGGGCCCTAGGCTGGGGGCCCCAGCATTTT. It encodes CASNSFRDRALGWGPQHF.

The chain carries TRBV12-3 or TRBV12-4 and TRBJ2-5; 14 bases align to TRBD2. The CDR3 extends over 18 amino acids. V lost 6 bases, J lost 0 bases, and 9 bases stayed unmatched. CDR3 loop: CASSKGTSGGRYQETQYF. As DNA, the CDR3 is TGTGCCAGCAGCAAAGGGACTAGCGGGGGCCGGTACCAAGAGACCCAGTACTTC.

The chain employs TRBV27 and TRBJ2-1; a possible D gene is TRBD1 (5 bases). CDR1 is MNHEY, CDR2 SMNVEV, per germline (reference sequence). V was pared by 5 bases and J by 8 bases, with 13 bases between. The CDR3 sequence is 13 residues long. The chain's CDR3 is CASSVAGIHEQFF. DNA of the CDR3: TGTGCCAGCAGTGTGGCAGGGATCCATGAGCAGTTCTTC.